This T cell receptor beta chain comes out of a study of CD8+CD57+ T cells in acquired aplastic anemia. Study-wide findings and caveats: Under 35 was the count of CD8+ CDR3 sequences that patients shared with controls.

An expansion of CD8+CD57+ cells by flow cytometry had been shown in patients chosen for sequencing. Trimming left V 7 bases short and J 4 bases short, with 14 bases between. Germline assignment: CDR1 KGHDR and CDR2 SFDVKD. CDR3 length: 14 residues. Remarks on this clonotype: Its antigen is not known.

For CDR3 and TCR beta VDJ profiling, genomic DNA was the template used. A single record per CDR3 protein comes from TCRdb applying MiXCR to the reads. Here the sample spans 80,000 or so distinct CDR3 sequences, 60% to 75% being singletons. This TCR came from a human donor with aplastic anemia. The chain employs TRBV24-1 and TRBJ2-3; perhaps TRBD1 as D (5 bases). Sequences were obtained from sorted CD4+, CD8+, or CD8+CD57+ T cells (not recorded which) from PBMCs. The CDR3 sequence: CATSGHKIADTQYF. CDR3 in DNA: TGTGCCACCAGCGGACACAAAATAGCAGATACGCAGTATTTT.